One sample yielded the 14 T cell receptor beta chains listed below, sequenced in a study of T-cell reconstitution after alpha-beta-depleted transplantation in children. Unique molecular identifiers were used to barcode this TCRbeta library. From the PCR reads, TCRdb called clonotypes with MiXCR, one entry per CDR3 protein. The sample yields roughly 500,000 distinct CDR3 sequences, about an eighth seen once. Specimen: PBMCs from the stem cell graft donor, collected from the stem cell graft. The source of these receptors is a human donor who donated a stem cell graft to a child with combined immunodeficiency.

This clonotype occurred many times. The rearrangement uses TRBV27 and TRBJ2-3; D is possibly TRBD2 (7 bases). The germline V gene encodes CDR1 MNHEY and CDR2 SMNVEV (reference sequence). The CDR3 has 17 residues. V was pared by 3 bases and J by 0 bases, with 16 bases between. This chain's CDR3 is CASSFQGGVISTDTQYF. CDR3 in DNA: TGTGCCAGCAGTTTTCAAGGGGGGGTGATTAGCACAGATACGCAGTATTTT.

This clonotype has ten or more counts. The chain employs TRBV6-1 and TRBJ2-1, with TRBD2 as a possible D gene (5 bases). The CDR3 is 13 amino acids. The V end lost 6 bases, the J end lost 7 bases, and 13 bases lay between the germline ends. Germline V gene lookup returns CDR1 MNHNS and CDR2 SASEGT. This CDR3 reads CASRSGVGNEQFF. In DNA, the CDR3 is TGTGCCAGCAGGTCCGGGGTAGGTAATGAGCAGTTCTTC.

The genes are TRBV20-1 and TRBJ2-1; tentative D call: TRBD2 (5 bases). The V and J ends lost 2 bases and 8 bases respectively, with 16 bases between them. Per germline, CDR1 DFQATT and CDR2 SNEGSKA (reference sequence). The CDR3 totals 14 residues. The CDR3 nucleotides read TGCAGTGCTAGACGAGATTCGGGAACGTATGAGCAGTTCTTC. Its translation is CSARRDSGTYEQFF.

A note on this clonotype: Being one base from a much bigger clone, this may be a read error. The chain has TRBV7-9 and TRBJ1-2, with D tentatively TRBD1 (5 bases). This CDR3 region has 14 residues. Germline V lookup: CDR1 SEHNR, CDR2 FQNEAQ (reference sequence). CDR3 DNA sequence: TGTGCCACCAGCCCAGGGCCCTCGGACTATGGCTACACCTTC. This gives the protein CATSPGPSDYGYTF.

This clonotype showed up many times. V usage is TRBV7-2 and J usage is TRBJ1-5; D remains unclear. CDR3 length: 14 residues. The germline gives CDR1 SGHTA, CDR2 FQGNSA. Trimming pared 1 base from V and 0 bases from J, leaving 4 bases between. DNA for the CDR3: TGTGCCAGCAGCTTAGGGTATAGCAATCAGCCCCAGCATTTT. Residues: CASSLGYSNQPQHF.

The chain links TRBV7-2 to TRBJ2-7, with unresolved D. The germline V gene encodes CDR1 SGHTA and CDR2 FQGNSA. V was clipped by 3 bases and J by 3 bases, with 12 bases between them. This CDR3 is 14 amino acids long. CDR3 sequence reads: CASSFVGPFYEQYF. The CDR3 DNA follows: TGTGCCAGCAGCTTTGTGGGTCCCTTCTACGAGCAGTACTTC.

The V and J genes are TRBV15 and TRBJ1-4; no clear D. V lost 4 bases and J 8 bases, leaving 11 bases between the germline ends. Per the germline V gene, CDR1 is LNHNV and CDR2 is YYDKDF (reference sequence). CDR3 length equals 13 residues. CDR3: CATSTDTAEKLFF. The CDR3 nucleotides are TGTGCCACCAGCACAGACACGGCCGAAAAACTGTTTTTT.

The chain couples TRBV29-1 to TRBJ1-4; 10 bases fit TRBD1. Per germline, CDR1 SQVTM and CDR2 ANQGSEA. The CDR3 sequence is 16 residues long. V was pared by 7 bases and J by 7 bases, with 15 bases of the junction left unmatched. The CDR3 sequence is CSALSRDRGWSEKLFF. The CDR3 bases are TGCAGCGCGCTCTCCCGGGACAGGGGATGGAGTGAAAAACTGTTTTTT. The full variable domain, rest sourced from reference TRBV29-1 and TRBJ1-4, is SAVISQKPSRDICQRGTSLTIQCQVDSQVTMMFWYRQQPGQSLTLIATANQGSEATYESGFVIDKFPISRPNLTFSTLTVSNMSPEDSSIYLCSALSRDRGWSEKLFFGSGTQLSVL.

This clonotype appeared a few times. The chain carries TRBV6-4 and TRBJ2-5, with 8 bases lining up with TRBD1. Germline V gene lookup returns CDR1 MRHNA and CDR2 SNTAGT. After removal of 5 bases from V and 2 bases from J, the junction contained 7 bases not matched to a gene. This CDR3 comprises 15 residues. The CDR3 DNA sequence: TGTGCCAGCAGTCCGGGACAGGAATCGCAAGAGACCCAGTACTTC. The encoded protein is CASSPGQESQETQYF.

The gene calls are TRBV7-8 and TRBJ1-4, with D uncertain. Germline V gene sequence: CDR1 SGHVS, CDR2 FQNEAQ. Trimming removed 0 bases at V and 0 bases at J, with 11 bases between. This CDR3 contains 17 residues. In nucleotides, the CDR3 is TGTGCCAGCAGCTTAGCTATTTCGAGTGCAACTAATGAAAAACTGTTTTTT. It codes for CASSLAISSATNEKLFF.

This clonotype has more than one count but fewer than ten. The chain has TRBV6-5 and TRBJ2-3; perhaps TRBD1 as D (5 bases). The CDR3 totals 14 residues. V was pared by 0 bases and J by 2 bases, with 6 bases between. From germline, CDR1 is MNHEY and CDR2 SVGAGI. CDR3 DNA sequence: TGTGCCAGCAGTTACTCGACAGTCACAGATACGCAGTATTTT. Translated, it gives CASSYSTVTDTQYF.

The chain combines TRBV20-1 with TRBJ1-6, with TRBD1 matching 10 bases. V gave up 1 base and J gave up 7 bases; unmatched junction bases: 1. There are 14 residues in the CDR3. Germline loops: CDR1 DFQATT, CDR2 SNEGSKA (reference sequence). The CDR3 nucleotides are TGCAGTGCTAGAGCGGACAGGGGGAATTCACCCCTCCACTTT. This sequence encodes CSARADRGNSPLHF.

This rearrangement joins TRBV6-1 to TRBJ1-1; D gene unclear. CDR3 size: 15 residues. Germline V CDR1 and CDR2: MNHNS, SASEGT. Trimming pared 8 bases from V and 5 bases from J, leaving 21 bases between. This CDR3 is CASFDFVKGQTEAFF. The CDR3 DNA follows: TGTGCCAGCTTTGATTTTGTAAAAGGGCAGACTGAAGCTTTCTTT.

This clonotype was counted many times. The chain has TRBV28 and TRBJ2-7; D perhaps matches TRBD2 (5 bases). Germline V gives CDR1 MDHEN, CDR2 SYDVKM. The CDR3 sequence is 14 residues long. Trimming removed 3 bases from V and 3 bases from J, with 12 bases in between. Written as DNA, the CDR3 is TGTGCCAGCAGTTTTGGCGGGTGGAGCTACGAGCAGTACTTC. Translation gives CASSFGGWSYEQYF. The full variable domain, completed using reference TRBV28 and TRBJ2-7, is DVKVTQSSRYLVKRTGEKVFLECVQDMDHENMFWYRQDPGLGLRLIYFSYDVKMKEKGDIPEGYSVSREKKERFSLILESASTNQTSMYLCASSFGGWSYEQYFGPGTRLTVT.